This T cell receptor beta chain was retrieved from a study of blood T cell repertoires in COVID-19. Turning to the study itself: COVID-19 samples, acute and convalescent, were from the United States, Italy and Spain.

Assay used: immunoSEQ multiplex PCR; TCRdb lists only in-frame clones, some missing. This sample has approximately 56,000 clones, with over 85% found just once. J was trimmed by 6 bases and V by 4 bases; bases with no gene match: 1. Germline CDR1 and CDR2: SGHAT and FQNNGV. The CDR3 runs 14 residues. Sequencing was done on a sample of peripheral blood. This chain links TRBV11-2 with TRBJ2-1, with 12 bases matching TRBD2. This receptor was identified in a man at least 80 years old with active or convalescent COVID-19. The CDR3, as DNA: TGTGCCAGCAGCTCGACTAGCGGGAGCAATGAGCAGTTCTTC. Protein sequence: CASSSTSGSNEQFF.